This is a list of T cell receptor beta chains from one sample in a study of shared clonotypes between healthy human individuals. Clones were sequenced by immunoSEQ multiplex PCR, and TCRdb holds only the in-frame ones, with some missing. Here the sample spans around 2,000,000 clones, approximately 94% being singletons. Sequenced input: naive CD8+ T cells sorted from blood. The source of these receptors is a man aged 18 to 30 in good health. CDR3s include the opening cysteine and the closing phenylalanine or tryptophan. D genes are given only for firm matches. Only part of the rows carry a size: once, few, many, or a class if the clone is expanded.

clone size | D gene | J gene | V gene | CDR3 protein | CDR3 DNA
NA | TRBD2 | TRBJ2-3 | TRBV6-6 | CASSYLRLAGADTQYF | TGTGCCAGCAGTTACCTAAGACTAGCGGGAGCAGATACGCAGTATTTT
NA | NA | TRBJ1-1 | TRBV7-9 | CASNIMRGNTEAFF | TGTGCCAGCAATATAATGAGGGGTAACACTGAAGCTTTCTTT
NA | NA | TRBJ1-1 | TRBV27 | CASSAPGRLNTEAFF | TGTGCCAGCAGTGCCCCGGGTCGGCTGAACACTGAAGCTTTCTTT
NA | NA | TRBJ1-1 | TRBV19 | CASSIWGLNTEAFF | TGTGCCAGTAGTATATGGGGGCTGAACACTGAAGCTTTCTTT
NA | TRBD1 | TRBJ2-7 | TRBV4-1 | CASSQVGQGAQYF | TGCGCCAGCAGCCAAGTGGGACAGGGGGCGCAGTACTTC
NA | TRBD1 | TRBJ1-2 | TRBV13 | CASSSRGQGDYGYTF | TGTGCCAGCAGCTCCCGGGGACAGGGGGACTATGGCTACACCTTC
once | NA | TRBJ2-7 | TRBV5-6 | CASTPEGGSYEQYF | TGTGCCAGCACCCCGGAGGGAGGATCGTACGAGCAGTACTTC
NA | TRBD2 | TRBJ2-5 | TRBV5-6 | CASSLPSGIGETQYF | TGTGCCAGCAGCTTGCCTAGCGGGATAGGAGAGACCCAGTACTTC
NA | NA | TRBJ2-1 | TRBV7-9 | CASSTISYNEQFF | TGTGCCAGCAGCACAATCTCCTACAATGAGCAGTTCTTC
NA | NA | TRBJ2-7 | TRBV7-9 | CASSLAVGYEQYF | TGTGCCAGCAGCTTAGCAGTGGGTTACGAGCAGTACTTC
NA | NA | TRBJ2-3 | TRBV4-3 | CASSQDSGTRSWSTDTQYF | TGCGCCAGCAGCCAGGATTCCGGGACCAGGAGTTGGAGCACAGATACGCAGTATTTT
NA | NA | TRBJ1-6 | TRBV6-5 | CASGSAGGSPLHF | TGTGCCAGCGGCTCGGCCGGCGGATCACCCCTCCACTTT
NA | NA | TRBJ1-1 | TRBV30 | CAGDEAFF | TGTGCCGGAGATGAAGCTTTCTTT
NA | NA | TRBJ2-1 | TRBV7-9 | CASSNGPNEQFF | TGTGCCAGCAGCAATGGCCCCAATGAGCAGTTCTTC
NA | NA | TRBJ1-5 | TRBV5-6 | CASSWGGTQDQPQHF | TGTGCCAGCAGCTGGGGAGGGACACAGGATCAGCCCCAGCATTTT
NA | NA | TRBJ1-3 | TRBV10-2 | CASSEKGSGGNTIYF | TGCGCCAGCAGTGAGAAGGGATCGGGAGGAAACACCATATATTTT
NA | NA | TRBJ1-4 | TRBV6-5 | CASSPHAGYYEKLFF | TGTGCCAGCAGCCCCCACGCGGGATACTATGAAAAACTGTTTTTT
NA | NA | TRBJ1-1 | TRBV6-5 | CASSYFSYNTEAFF | TGTGCCAGCAGTTATTTCAGCTACAACACTGAAGCTTTCTTT
NA | NA | TRBJ2-2 | TRBV5-1 | CASFLLGAGAGELFF | TGCGCCAGCTTCCTCCTGGGGGCAGGGGCCGGGGAGCTGTTTTTT
NA | NA | TRBJ2-3 | TRBV13 | CASSTQGVADTQYF | TGTGCCAGCAGCACTCAAGGAGTGGCAGATACGCAGTATTTT